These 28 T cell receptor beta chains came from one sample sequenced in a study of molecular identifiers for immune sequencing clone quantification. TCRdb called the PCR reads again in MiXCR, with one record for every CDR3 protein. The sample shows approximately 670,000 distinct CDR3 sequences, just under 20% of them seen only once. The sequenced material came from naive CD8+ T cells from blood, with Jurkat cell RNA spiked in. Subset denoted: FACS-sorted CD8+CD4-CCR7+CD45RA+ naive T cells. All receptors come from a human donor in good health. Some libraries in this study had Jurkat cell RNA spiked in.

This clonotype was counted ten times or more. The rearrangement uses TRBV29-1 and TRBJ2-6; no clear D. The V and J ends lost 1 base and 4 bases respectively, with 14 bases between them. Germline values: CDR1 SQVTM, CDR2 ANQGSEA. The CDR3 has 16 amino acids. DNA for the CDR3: TGCAGCGTTGAAGCCCGAACCCTATCCGGGGCCAACGTCCTGACTTTC. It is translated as CSVEARTLSGANVLTF.

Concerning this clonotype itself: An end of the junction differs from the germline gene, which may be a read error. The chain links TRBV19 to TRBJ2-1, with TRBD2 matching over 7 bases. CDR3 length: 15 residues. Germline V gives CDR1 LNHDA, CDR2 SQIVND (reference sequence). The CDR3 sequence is CASSIWGGGGYEQSF. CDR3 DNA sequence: TGTGCCAGTAGTATTTGGGGGGGGGGGGGGTATGAGCAGTCCTTC.

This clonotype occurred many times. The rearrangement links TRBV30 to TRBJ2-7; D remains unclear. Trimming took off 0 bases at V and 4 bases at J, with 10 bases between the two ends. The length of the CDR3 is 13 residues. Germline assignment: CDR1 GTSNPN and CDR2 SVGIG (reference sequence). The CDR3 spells CAWSVRLFYEQYF. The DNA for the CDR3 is TGTGCCTGGAGTGTACGTTTATTTTACGAGCAGTACTTC.

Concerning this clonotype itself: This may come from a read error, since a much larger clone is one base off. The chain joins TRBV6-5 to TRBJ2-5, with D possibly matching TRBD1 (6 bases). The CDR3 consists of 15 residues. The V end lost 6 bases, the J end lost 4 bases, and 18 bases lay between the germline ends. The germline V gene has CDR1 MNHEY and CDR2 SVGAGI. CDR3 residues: CASRVGAGARETQYF. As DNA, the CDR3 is TGTGCCAGCAGGGTTGGCGCAGGGGCCCGAGAGACCCAGTACTTC.

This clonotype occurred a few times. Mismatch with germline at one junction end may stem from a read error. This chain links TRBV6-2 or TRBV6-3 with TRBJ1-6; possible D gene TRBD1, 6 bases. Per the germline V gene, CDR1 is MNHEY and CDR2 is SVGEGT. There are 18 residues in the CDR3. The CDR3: CASSYGGRVQDRHSPPHF. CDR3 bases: TGTGCCAGCAGTTACGGGGGGCGCGTTCAAGACCGCCATTCACCCCCCCACTTT.

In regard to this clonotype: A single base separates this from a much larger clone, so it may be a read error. The CDR3 spells CSVEPRSRGRTAEAFF. As DNA, the CDR3 is TGCAGCGTTGAACCGAGGTCCCGGGGGAGAACGGCTGAAGCTTTCTTT. The chain combines TRBV29-1 with TRBJ1-1, with D possibly being TRBD1 (5 bases). The CDR3 loop spans 16 amino acids. Trimming pared 2 bases from V and 6 bases from J, leaving 22 bases between. Germline V gives CDR1 SQVTM, CDR2 ANQGSEA.

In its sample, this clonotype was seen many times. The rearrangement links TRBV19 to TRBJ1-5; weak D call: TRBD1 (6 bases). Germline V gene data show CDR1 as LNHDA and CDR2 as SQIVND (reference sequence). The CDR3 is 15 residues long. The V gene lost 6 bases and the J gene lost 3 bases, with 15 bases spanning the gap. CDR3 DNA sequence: TGTGCCAGTAGCACAGGACAGATTTTCAATCAGCCCCAGCATTTT. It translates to CASSTGQIFNQPQHF.

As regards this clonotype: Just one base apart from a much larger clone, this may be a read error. This CDR3 is CASSETGHGADTQYF. CDR3 sequence (DNA): TGTGCCAGTAGCGAAACAGGACACGGCGCAGATACGCAGTATTTT. The chain carries TRBV19 and TRBJ2-3; possibly TRBD1 for D (5 bases). The ends were cut back, 6 bases at V and 4 bases at J, with 17 bases in the middle. The germline V gene has CDR1 LNHDA and CDR2 SQIVND (reference sequence). The CDR3 is 15 amino acids.

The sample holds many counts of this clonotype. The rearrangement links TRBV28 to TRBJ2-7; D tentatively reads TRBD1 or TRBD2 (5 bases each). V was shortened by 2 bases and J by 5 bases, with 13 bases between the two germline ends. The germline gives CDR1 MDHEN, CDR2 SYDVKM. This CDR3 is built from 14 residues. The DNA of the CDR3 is TGTGCCAGCAGTTTACCCGCAGGGACCCACGAGCAGTACTTC. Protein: CASSLPAGTHEQYF.

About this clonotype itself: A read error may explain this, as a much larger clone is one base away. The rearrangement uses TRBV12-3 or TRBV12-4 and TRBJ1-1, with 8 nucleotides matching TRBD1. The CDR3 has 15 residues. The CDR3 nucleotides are TGTGCCAGCAGTACCTGGGACAGGAGGAACACTGGAGCTTTCTTT. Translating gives CASSTWDRRNTGAFF.

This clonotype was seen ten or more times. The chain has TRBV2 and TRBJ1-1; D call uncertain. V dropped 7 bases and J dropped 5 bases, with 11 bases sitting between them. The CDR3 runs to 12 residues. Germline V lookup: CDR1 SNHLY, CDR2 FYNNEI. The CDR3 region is CASMDFGTEAFF. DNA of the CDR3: TGTGCCAGCATGGATTTTGGGACTGAAGCTTTCTTT.

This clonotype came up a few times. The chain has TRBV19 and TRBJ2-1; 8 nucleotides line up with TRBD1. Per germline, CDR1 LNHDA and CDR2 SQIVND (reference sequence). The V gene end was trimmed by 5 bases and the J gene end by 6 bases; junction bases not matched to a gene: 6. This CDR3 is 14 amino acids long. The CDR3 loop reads CASSPTGVLNEQFF. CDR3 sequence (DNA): TGTGCCAGTAGTCCGACAGGGGTCCTCAATGAGCAGTTCTTC.

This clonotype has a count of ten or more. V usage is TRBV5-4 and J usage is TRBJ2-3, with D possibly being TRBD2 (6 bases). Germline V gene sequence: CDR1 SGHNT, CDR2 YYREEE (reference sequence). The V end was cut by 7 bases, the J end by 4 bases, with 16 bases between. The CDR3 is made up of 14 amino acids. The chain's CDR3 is CASRYSGDPDTQYF. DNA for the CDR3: TGTGCCAGCCGCTACTCGGGAGACCCAGATACGCAGTATTTT.

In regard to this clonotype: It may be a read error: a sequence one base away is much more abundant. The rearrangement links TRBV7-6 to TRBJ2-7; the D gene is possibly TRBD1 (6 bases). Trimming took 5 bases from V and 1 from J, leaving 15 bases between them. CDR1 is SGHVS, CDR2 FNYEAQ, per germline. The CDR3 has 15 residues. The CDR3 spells CASSPLDSESYEQYF. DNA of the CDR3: TGTGCCAGCAGCCCGCTGGACAGTGAGTCCTACGAGCAGTACTTC.

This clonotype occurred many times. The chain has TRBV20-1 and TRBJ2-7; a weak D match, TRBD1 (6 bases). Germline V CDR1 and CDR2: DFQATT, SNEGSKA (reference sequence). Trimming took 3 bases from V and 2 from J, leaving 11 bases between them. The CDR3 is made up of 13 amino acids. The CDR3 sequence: CSARDSKTYEQYF. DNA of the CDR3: TGCAGTGCTAGGGACAGTAAGACCTACGAGCAGTACTTC.

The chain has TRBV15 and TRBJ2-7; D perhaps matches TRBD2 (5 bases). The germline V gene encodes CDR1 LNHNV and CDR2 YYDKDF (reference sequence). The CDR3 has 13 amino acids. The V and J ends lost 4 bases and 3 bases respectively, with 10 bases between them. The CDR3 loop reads CATSNEGRYEQYF. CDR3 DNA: TGTGCCACCAGCAATGAGGGCCGCTACGAGCAGTACTTC. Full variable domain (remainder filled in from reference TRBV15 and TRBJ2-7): DAMVIQNPRYQVTQFGKPVTLSCSQTLNHNVMYWYQQKSSQAPKLLFHYYDKDFNNEADTPDNFQSRRPNTSFCFLDIRSPGLGDTAMYLCATSNEGRYEQYFGPGTRLTVT.

The CDR3 region is CASSSVVSGIDEQFF. The CDR3 bases are TGTGCCAGCAGCTCAGTGGTTAGCGGGATCGATGAGCAGTTCTTC. The J gene is TRBJ2-1, the V gene TRBV7-3, with TRBD2 matching over 8 bases. V trimming: 4 bases; J trimming: 8 bases; junction bases outside the gene matches: 10. The CDR3 sequence is 15 residues long. The germline gives CDR1 SGHTA, CDR2 FQGTGA.

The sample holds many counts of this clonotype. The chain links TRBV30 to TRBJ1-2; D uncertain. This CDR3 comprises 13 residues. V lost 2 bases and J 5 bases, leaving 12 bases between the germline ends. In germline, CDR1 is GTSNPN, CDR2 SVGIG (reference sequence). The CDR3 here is CAWSPRAEYGYTF. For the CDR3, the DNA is TGTGCCTGGAGTCCAAGGGCCGAATATGGCTACACCTTC.

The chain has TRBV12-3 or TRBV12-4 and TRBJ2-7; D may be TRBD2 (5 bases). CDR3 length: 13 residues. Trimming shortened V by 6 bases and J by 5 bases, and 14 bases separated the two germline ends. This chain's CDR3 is CASSPGVVHEQYF. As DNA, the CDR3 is TGTGCCAGCAGCCCCGGGGTGGTTCACGAGCAGTACTTC.

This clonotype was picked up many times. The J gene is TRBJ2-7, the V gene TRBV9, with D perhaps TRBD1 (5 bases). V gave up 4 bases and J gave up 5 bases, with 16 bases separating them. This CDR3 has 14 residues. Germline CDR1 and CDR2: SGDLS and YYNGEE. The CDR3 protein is CASSYDSGPNEQYF. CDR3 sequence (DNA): TGTGCCAGCAGCTACGACAGTGGACCCAACGAGCAGTACTTC. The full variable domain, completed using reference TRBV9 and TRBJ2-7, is DSGVTQTPKHLITATGQRVTLRCSPRSGDLSVYWYQQSLDQGLQFLIQYYNGEERAKGNILERFSAQQFPDLHSELNLSSLELGDSALYFCASSYDSGPNEQYFGPGTRLTVT.

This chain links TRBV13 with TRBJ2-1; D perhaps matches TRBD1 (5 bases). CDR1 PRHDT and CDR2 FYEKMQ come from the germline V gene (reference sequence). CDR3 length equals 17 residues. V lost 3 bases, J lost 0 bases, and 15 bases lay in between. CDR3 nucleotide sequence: TGTGCCAGCAGCTTGGGGCAGGGTAGGGGCTCCTACAATGAGCAGTTCTTC. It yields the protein CASSLGQGRGSYNEQFF.

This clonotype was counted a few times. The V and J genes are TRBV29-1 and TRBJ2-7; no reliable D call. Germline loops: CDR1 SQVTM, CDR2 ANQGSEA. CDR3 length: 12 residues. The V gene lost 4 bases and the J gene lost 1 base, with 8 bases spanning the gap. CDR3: CSVVVGSYEQYF. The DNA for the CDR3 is TGCAGCGTTGTCGTGGGATCCTACGAGCAGTACTTC.

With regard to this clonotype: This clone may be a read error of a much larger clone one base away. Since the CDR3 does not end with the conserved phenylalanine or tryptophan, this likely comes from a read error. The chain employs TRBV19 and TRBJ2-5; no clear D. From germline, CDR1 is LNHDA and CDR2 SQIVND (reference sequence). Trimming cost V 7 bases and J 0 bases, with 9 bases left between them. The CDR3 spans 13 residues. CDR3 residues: CASNSEYQETQYL. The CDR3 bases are TGTGCCAGTAATAGTGAGTACCAAGAGACCCAGTACCTC.

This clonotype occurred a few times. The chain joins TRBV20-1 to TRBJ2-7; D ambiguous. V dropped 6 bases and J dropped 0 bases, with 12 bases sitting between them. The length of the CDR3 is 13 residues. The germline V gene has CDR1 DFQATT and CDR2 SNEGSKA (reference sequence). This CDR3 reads CSARRHGSYEQYF. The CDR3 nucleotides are TGCAGTGCCAGGAGACATGGCTCCTACGAGCAGTACTTC.

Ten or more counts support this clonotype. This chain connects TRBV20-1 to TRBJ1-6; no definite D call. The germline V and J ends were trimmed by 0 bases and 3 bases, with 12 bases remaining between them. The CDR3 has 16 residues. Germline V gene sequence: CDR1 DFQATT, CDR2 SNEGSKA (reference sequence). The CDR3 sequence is CSARDDTIIYNSPLHF. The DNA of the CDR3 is TGCAGTGCTAGAGATGATACTATTATCTATAATTCACCCCTCCACTTT.

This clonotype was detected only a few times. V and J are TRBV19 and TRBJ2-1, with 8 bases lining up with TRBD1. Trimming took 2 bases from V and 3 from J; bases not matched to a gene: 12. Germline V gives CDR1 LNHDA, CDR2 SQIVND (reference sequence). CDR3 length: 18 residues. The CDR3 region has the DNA TGTGCCAGTAGTATAATCGGGTTCCAGGGGGCGTTCTACAATGAGCAGTTCTTC. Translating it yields CASSIIGFQGAFYNEQFF.

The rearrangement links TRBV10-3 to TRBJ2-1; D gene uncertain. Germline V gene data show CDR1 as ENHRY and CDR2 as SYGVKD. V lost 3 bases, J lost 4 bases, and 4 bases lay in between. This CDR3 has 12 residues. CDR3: CAISDGYNEQFF. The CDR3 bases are TGTGCCATCAGTGATGGGTACAATGAGCAGTTCTTC.

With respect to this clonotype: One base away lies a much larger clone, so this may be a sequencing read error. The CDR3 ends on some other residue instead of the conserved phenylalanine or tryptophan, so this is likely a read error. The CDR3 DNA reads as TGCGCCAGCAGCCATGCGGGGGCAGGAGGAGAGCAGTACTCC. Protein product: CASSHAGAGGEQYS. The chain employs TRBV4-1 and TRBJ2-7, with D perhaps matching TRBD2 (7 bases). Germline V gene data show CDR1 as MGHRA and CDR2 as YSYEKL. The CDR3 contains 14 residues. The V end lost 3 bases, the J end lost 7 bases, and 16 bases lay between the germline ends.